The TCR beta chain under discussion was sequenced for a study of cytomegalovirus exposure and HLA in healthy donors. The CDR3 extends over 14 amino acids. The germline V gene has CDR1 MDHEN and CDR2 SYDVKM. Trimming removed 5 bases from V and 8 bases from J; junction bases left unmatched: 8. The study, taken as a whole, reports: Information on immune exposure was restricted to one variable (CMV serostatus).

In the case of this clone: Its cognate antigen is unknown.

PCR used 60 Vbeta primers and 13 Jbeta primers. As originally analysed: Tens of millions of unique TCR beta chains, some 9.9 million shared, were counted in a later analysis. Only in-frame clones appear in the TCRdb table, and some are missing; sequencing was by immunoSEQ multiplex PCR. V and J calls and clone size are those listed in that table; D and trimming were worked out from the DNA. This sample's clone table lists more than 110,000 clones. This sequence was found in a man aged 35 to 55 in good health and CMV-seronegative. Source material: PBMCs. The chain has TRBV28 and TRBJ1-2; 10 bases line up with TRBD1. CDR3: CASSGGQGKRGYTF. DNA for the CDR3: TGTGCCAGCAGTGGGGGACAGGGGAAGAGGGGCTACACCTTC.